This TCR beta chain comes out of a study of blood T cells in healthy people across ages. Germline V gene data show CDR1 as MDHEN and CDR2 as SYDVKM. The J segment lost 8 bases and the V segment lost 6 bases, leaving 7 bases of the junction unmatched. This CDR3 is 13 amino acids long. Using a J-beta primer mix together with a sample-barcoded 5' primer, a second PCR was run for roughly 7 to 11 cycles. TCRdb redid the calling of the 5' RACE reads with MiXCR, one entry per CDR3 protein. Here the sample spans more than 650,000 distinct CDR3 sequences, roughly 24% being singletons. The same data also went into a second study, on T cells of mothers and their children. This second study notes: Using the M1S primer, the second PCR added sample barcodes along with 2-4 random nucleotides. Related mother-child pairs shared marginally more repertoire than unrelated pairs, though not significantly.

The origin of this receptor is a boy between 10 and 17 years old in good health. J is TRBJ1-2 and V is TRBV28; 9 bases map to TRBD1. What was sequenced was blood. The CDR3 DNA sequence: TGTGCCAGCAGACCGGACAGGGGCAGAGGCTACACCTTC. Protein product: CASRPDRGRGYTF.